Listed here are 16 T cell receptor beta chains from one sample, sequenced in a study of blood T cell repertoires in COVID-19. Using immunoSEQ multiplex PCR, the repertoire was profiled, and TCRdb retains in-frame clones only, with some absent. The sample has about 20,000 clones, roughly 88% seen once. What was sequenced was peripheral blood. The source of these receptors is a human donor in a cohort sampled during active COVID-19.

This clone is medium-sized within its sample. The rearrangement joins TRBV28 to TRBJ1-2, with unresolved D. CDR1 and CDR2 (germline): MDHEN, SYDVKM. The germline V and J ends were trimmed by 5 bases and 5 bases, with 12 bases remaining between them. The CDR3 totals 13 residues. CDR3 sequence: CASSPGVRYGYTF. In DNA form, the CDR3 reads TGTGCCAGCAGTCCCGGTGTGAGGTATGGCTACACCTTC.

This clone was picked up one time. This sequence joins TRBV6-5 and TRBJ1-2, with 7 bases fitting TRBD1. Germline assignment: CDR1 MNHEY and CDR2 SVGAGI. The CDR3 extends over 13 amino acids. V lost 8 bases to trimming and J lost 4 bases; unmatched junction nucleotides: 7. The CDR3 DNA sequence: TGTGCCAGCGTTAAGGGGGCGGGCTATGGCTACACCTTC. This translates into CASVKGAGYGYTF.

The chain links TRBV7-9 to TRBJ2-3; 8 bases line up with TRBD1. V gave up 5 bases and J gave up 5 bases; unmatched junction bases: 9. The CDR3 length is 15 residues. Germline lookup yields CDR1 SEHNR and CDR2 FQNEAQ (reference sequence). CDR3 protein: CASSALQGELDTQYF. CDR3 nucleotides: TGTGCCAGCAGCGCCCTACAGGGGGAATTAGATACGCAGTATTTT.

The V gene is TRBV2, the J gene TRBJ2-3, with TRBD1 matching over 9 bases. This CDR3 region has 14 residues. V shed 6 bases and J 4 bases; nucleotides not matched to a gene: 5. Germline loops: CDR1 SNHLY, CDR2 FYNNEI. The CDR3: CASRTGTGPDTQYF. CDR3 sequence (DNA): TGTGCCAGCAGAACCGGGACAGGGCCAGATACGCAGTATTTT. The whole variable domain, filled in from reference TRBV2 and TRBJ2-3, reads EPEVTQTPSHQVTQMGQEVILRCVPISNHLYFYWYRQILGQKVEFLVSFYNNEISEKSEIFDDQFSVERPDGSNFTLKIRSTKLEDSAMYFCASRTGTGPDTQYFGPGTRLTVL.

The chain's CDR3 is CASSMQKNRDRMNTEAFF. CDR3 DNA: TGTGCCAGTAGTATGCAAAAAAATCGGGACAGGATGAACACTGAAGCTTTCTTT. The V and J genes are TRBV19 and TRBJ1-1; 8 positions match TRBD1. The CDR3 runs to 18 residues. Losses at the gene ends were 3 bases for V and 0 bases for J; bases not matched to a gene: 12. Germline values: CDR1 LNHDA, CDR2 SQIVND (reference sequence).

The V gene is TRBV3-1 (or the pseudogene TRBV3-2), the J gene TRBJ2-5; 7 bases map to TRBD2. Trimming took 5 bases from V and 5 from J; bases not matched to a gene: 5. CDR3 length: 13 amino acids. Germline V gene lookup returns CDR1 LGHDT and CDR2 YNNKEL (reference sequence). CDR3 sequence (DNA): TGTGCCAGCAGCAAAGCGGGATTGGAGACCCAGTACTTC. Translated, it gives CASSKAGLETQYF.

The chain carries TRBV6-2 or TRBV6-3 and TRBJ2-1; D might be TRBD1 (6 bases). This CDR3 region has 15 residues. Germline CDR1 reads MNHEY; CDR2 reads SVGEGT. Trimming shortened V by 3 bases and J by 5 bases, and 14 bases separated the two germline ends. CDR3 nucleotides: TGTGCCAGCAGTTATTTTGACAGGAGAGACAATGAGCAGTTCTTC. Translation: CASSYFDRRDNEQFF.

J is TRBJ2-7 and V is TRBV10-3; 8 bases line up with TRBD1. CDR3 length: 18 amino acids. Germline V gene lookup returns CDR1 ENHRY and CDR2 SYGVKD. Trimming removed 4 bases from V and 0 bases from J; junction bases left unmatched: 14. CDR3 nucleotides: TGTGCCATCAGTGGGGGGCAGGGGGCGTTTGTTAGCTCCTACGAGCAGTACTTC. Residues: CAISGGQGAFVSSYEQYF.

V is TRBV28 and J is TRBJ2-3; 7 nucleotides agree with TRBD2. From germline, CDR1 is MDHEN and CDR2 SYDVKM. The junction had 4 bases not matched to a gene; V was cut back by 6 bases and J by 4 bases. CDR3 length: 13 residues. CDR3 in DNA: TGTGCCAGCAGCCTGACTAGCCCAGATACGCAGTATTTT. This gives the protein CASSLTSPDTQYF. The whole variable domain, remainder taken from reference TRBV28 and TRBJ2-3, is DVKVTQSSRYLVKRTGEKVFLECVQDMDHENMFWYRQDPGLGLRLIYFSYDVKMKEKGDIPEGYSVSREKKERFSLILESASTNQTSMYLCASSLTSPDTQYFGPGTRLTVL.

This chain links TRBV6-5 with TRBJ1-1, with D perhaps TRBD1 (6 bases). Germline V lookup: CDR1 MNHEY, CDR2 SVGAGI. The CDR3 is 13 residues long. V lost 11 bases to trimming and J lost 4 bases, with 17 bases between them. CDR3 coding DNA: TGTGCCGCCCTACAGGGTCTTGGCACTGAAGCTTTCTTT. The encoded protein is CAALQGLGTEAFF.

The chain recombines TRBV7-8 with TRBJ2-1, with D possibly being TRBD2 (5 bases). V gave up 1 base and J gave up 15 bases, with 19 bases separating them. CDR1 and CDR2 from the germline V gene are SGHVS and FQNEAQ. The CDR3 runs to 14 residues. The DNA of the CDR3 is TGTGCCAGCAGCTTAGGTCTAGCCTTCCCTCAAGCGTTCTTC. Its translation: CASSLGLAFPQAFF.

The V gene is TRBV5-1, the J gene TRBJ2-2, with D possibly TRBD1 on 6 matching bases. V shed 6 bases and J shed 0 bases, with 15 bases lying between them. This CDR3 has 16 amino acids. Per germline, CDR1 SGHRS and CDR2 YFSETQ. CDR3 nucleotide sequence: TGCGCCAGCACTATTGGTACAGGGCCGAACACCGGGGAGCTGTTTTTT. It yields the protein CASTIGTGPNTGELFF.

This clone has a handful of counts. The chain links TRBV6-5 to TRBJ1-2, with D unresolved. V lost 8 bases and J lost 3, with 13 bases in between. CDR1 is MNHEY and CDR2 is SVGAGI in the germline V gene. The CDR3 has 13 amino acids. The CDR3 DNA follows: TGTGCCAGCCTAAGATCCGTCGACTATGGCTACACCTTC. Protein sequence: CASLRSVDYGYTF.

The DNA of the CDR3 is TGTGCCAGCAGCGTCTGGGGGGTATCCGGAAACACCATATATTTT. Translating it yields CASSVWGVSGNTIYF. The rearrangement uses TRBV9 and TRBJ1-3; a possible D gene is TRBD1 (5 bases). Germline V gene lookup returns CDR1 SGDLS and CDR2 YYNGEE. This CDR3 region has 15 residues. Trimming took 2 bases from V and 4 from J, leaving 13 bases between them.

The chain uses TRBV27 and TRBJ1-2, with TRBD1 as a possible D gene (5 bases). The V gene's germline CDR1 is MNHEY and CDR2 SMNVEV (reference sequence). The CDR3 runs 12 residues. The V and J ends lost 6 bases and 4 bases respectively, with 9 bases between them. The CDR3 nucleotides read TGTGCCAGCAGATCTCAGGGCTATGGCTACACCTTC. This gives the protein CASRSQGYGYTF.

The genes are TRBV5-1 and TRBJ2-1, with 8 bases lining up with TRBD1. The V gene's germline CDR1 is SGHRS and CDR2 YFSETQ. The CDR3 totals 14 residues. Unmatched junction bases numbered 6, after V lost 0 bases and J lost 10 bases. CDR3 nucleotides: TGCGCCAGCAGCTTGGAAGGGACAGGAGGCGAGCAGTTCTTC. This translates into CASSLEGTGGEQFF.